This T cell receptor beta chain was profiled in a study of beta chain features in type 1 diabetes. This clone came up a few times. The whole isolated RNA underwent reverse transcription, so sequencing captured expressed TCRB transcripts. Produced via immunoSEQ multiplex PCR; TCRdb's table is partial and in-frame only. The top ten clones hold over 2% of a sample with 150,000 to 200,000 clones, approximately 9% of them seen once. A single heparinised draw of approximately 100 mL on average was taken per donor. The CDR3 covers 16 residues. V lost 0 bases and J lost 1, with 12 bases in between. In germline, CDR1 is SGHTA, CDR2 FQGNSA.

The sequence was obtained from a woman under 30 in good health. This rearrangement joins TRBV7-2 to TRBJ2-5, with TRBD1 as a possible D gene (6 bases). The sequenced material came from central memory CD4+ T cells from blood. The CDR3 region has the DNA TGTGCCAGCAGCTTAGCGGGGACAAGGGGCCAAGAGACCCAGTACTTC. Protein product: CASSLAGTRGQETQYF.